The T cell receptor (beta chain) described here comes from a study of patients and donors after allogeneic stem cell transplantation. TCRdb ran MiXCR on the RT-PCR reads and lists one entry per CDR3 protein. The table shows around 200,000 distinct CDR3 sequences, with 38% occurring only once. V was pared by 1 base and J by 7 bases, with 14 bases between. This CDR3 has 15 amino acids. This clonotype was seen only a few times. This TCR was recovered from a human donor who was either an allogeneic HSCT recipient or a stem cell or donor lymphocyte infusion donor (not recorded which). It is not recorded whose cells these are; they may come from a transplant donor. Sequencing was done on a sample of blood, either unsorted or a sorted T cell fraction (not recorded which). The rearrangement uses TRBV12-3 or TRBV12-4 and TRBJ1-5; D call uncertain. The chain's CDR3 is CASSLGDATGQPQHF. The CDR3 nucleotides read TGTGCCAGCAGTTTAGGTGACGCCACGGGGCAGCCCCAGCATTTT.